This note documents a single T cell receptor beta chain sequence. The antigen remains undetermined. This specimen comes from a study of identical twins. Study-wide results and limits: Those out-of-frame alpha sequences shared by twins showed an excess of low generation probability.

Unique molecular identifiers were in the cDNA, with template-switch universal primer binding. Each CDR3 protein gets one entry after TCRdb re-called the 5' RACE reads with MiXCR. Of approximately 600,000 distinct CDR3 sequences listed, under 8.5% are singletons. The sample also formed part of further work on yellow fever vaccine responses in identical twins. From that report: Reportedly, the response of twins' T cells to the vaccine seemed partly convergent, partly personalized.

Source material: PBMCs. This sequence originates from a woman aged 18-30 years in good health.

Here the CDR3 DNA reads TGTGCCAGTAGTATTATTGGGACATCCTACACCGGGGAGCTGTTTTTT. Residues: CASSIIGTSYTGELFF. V is TRBV19 and J is TRBJ2-2; perhaps TRBD1 as D (6 bases). The CDR3 is made up of 16 amino acids. Between the trimmed V and J ends, which lost 3 bases and 3 bases, there was a span of 14 bases. The germline V gene has CDR1 LNHDA and CDR2 SQIVND (reference sequence). The full variable domain, rest sourced from reference TRBV19 and TRBJ2-2, is DGGITQSPKYLFRKEGQNVTLSCEQNLNHDAMYWYRQDPGQGLRLIYYSQIVNDFQKGDIAEGYSVSREKKESFPLTVTSAQKNPTAFYLCASSIIGTSYTGELFFGEGSRLTVL.